This is a list of T cell receptor beta chains from one sample in a study of control samples from healthy donors and cancer patients. Only in-frame clones appear in the TCRdb table, and some are missing; sequencing was by immunoSEQ multiplex PCR. The repertoire holds about 160,000 clones, with around 90% as singletons. Sequenced sample: blood. All receptors derive from a man younger than 40 in good health. Both conserved end residues are part of each CDR3. The D gene is left open where the match is weak. A row's size may be missing; if present it is once, few, many or a size class.

J gene: TRBJ1-1; clone size: -; V gene: TRBV5-1; D gene: TRBD1; CDR3 DNA: TGCGCCAGCAGCGGTACTCGACAGGGAGGGTCGACTGAAGCTTTCTTT; CDR3 protein: CASSGTRQGGSTEAFF
J gene: TRBJ2-7; clone size: -; V gene: TRBV5-4; D gene: -; CDR3 DNA: TGTGCCAGCAGCTTGGAACCTCGCTACGAGCAGTACTTC; CDR3 protein: CASSLEPRYEQYF
J gene: TRBJ2-2; clone size: -; V gene: TRBV3-1/TRBV3-2; D gene: TRBD1; CDR3 DNA: TGTGCCAGCAGCCGCCGACAGGGCGTAGACACCGGGGAGCTGTTTTTT; CDR3 protein: CASSRRQGVDTGELFF
J gene: TRBJ2-1; clone size: -; V gene: TRBV6-1; D gene: TRBD2; CDR3 DNA: TGTGCCAGCAGTGAACAAGGGACTAGCGGTCTCTACAATGAGCAGTTCTTC; CDR3 protein: CASSEQGTSGLYNEQFF
J gene: TRBJ1-5; clone size: -; V gene: TRBV7-2; D gene: -; CDR3 DNA: TGTGCCAGCAGCCCCGGTCAAAATCAGCCCCAGCATTTT; CDR3 protein: CASSPGQNQPQHF
J gene: TRBJ1-1; clone size: -; V gene: TRBV18; D gene: -; CDR3 DNA: TGTGCCAGCTCACCGGGGCTTAGGGTCACTGAAGCTTTCTTT; CDR3 protein: CASSPGLRVTEAFF
J gene: TRBJ1-5; clone size: -; V gene: TRBV19; D gene: -; CDR3 DNA: TGTGCCAGTAGTATTTTTGGACAGTCGATTGGTCAGCCCCAGCATTTT; CDR3 protein: CASSIFGQSIGQPQHF
J gene: TRBJ1-4; clone size: -; V gene: TRBV19; D gene: -; CDR3 DNA: TGTGCCAGTAGTTTCCGGACAGCTGAAAAACTGTTTTTT; CDR3 protein: CASSFRTAEKLFF
J gene: TRBJ1-6; clone size: -; V gene: TRBV25-1; D gene: -; CDR3 DNA: TGTGCCAGCAGGCCCCGGGGGAGGGGCAATTCACCCCTCCACTTT; CDR3 protein: CASRPRGRGNSPLHF
J gene: TRBJ1-3; clone size: -; V gene: TRBV19; D gene: TRBD1; CDR3 DNA: TGTGCCAGTAGTACGGGACAGGCCTCTGGAAACACCATATATTTT; CDR3 protein: CASSTGQASGNTIYF
J gene: TRBJ1-1; clone size: -; V gene: TRBV7-8; D gene: -; CDR3 DNA: TGTGCCAGCAGCTCCTCAGGGGAAGCTGAAGCTTTCTTT; CDR3 protein: CASSSSGEAEAFF
J gene: TRBJ1-2; clone size: -; V gene: TRBV29-1; D gene: -; CDR3 DNA: TGCAGCGTTGAATTGACAGGATGGGGCTACACCTTC; CDR3 protein: CSVELTGWGYTF
J gene: TRBJ1-6; clone size: -; V gene: TRBV6-1; D gene: -; CDR3 DNA: TGTGCCAGCAGTGAATCGGGGGTTAGGTTAGGGCCCCTCCACTTT; CDR3 protein: CASSESGVRLGPLHF
J gene: TRBJ2-7; clone size: few; V gene: TRBV6-5; D gene: -; CDR3 DNA: TGTGCCAGCAGAGCACAGGGCATGGTCCACGAGCAGTACTTC; CDR3 protein: CASRAQGMVHEQYF
J gene: TRBJ2-3; clone size: -; V gene: TRBV6-5; D gene: -; CDR3 DNA: TGTGCCAGCAGTTACGGCCAGTTGGGTCCAGATACGCAGTATTTT; CDR3 protein: CASSYGQLGPDTQYF
J gene: TRBJ1-5; clone size: -; V gene: TRBV7-8; D gene: TRBD1; CDR3 DNA: TGTGCCAGCAGCTTAGATTGGGCCCCCAGGGGGTATCAGCCCCAGCATTTT; CDR3 protein: CASSLDWAPRGYQPQHF
J gene: TRBJ1-2; clone size: -; V gene: TRBV5-6; D gene: -; CDR3 DNA: TGTGCCAGCAGCTTATCCGGCCTGAGGACGAACTATGGCTACACCTTC; CDR3 protein: CASSLSGLRTNYGYTF
J gene: TRBJ2-3; clone size: -; V gene: TRBV19; D gene: TRBD2; CDR3 DNA: TGTGCCAGTAGTCTATCCCCTAGCGGGGTTTCAGATACGCAGTATTTT; CDR3 protein: CASSLSPSGVSDTQYF
J gene: TRBJ1-1; clone size: -; V gene: TRBV18; D gene: -; CDR3 DNA: TGTGCCAGCTCACCGCCCGAGCATCCCGGGAACACTGAAGCTTTCTTT; CDR3 protein: CASSPPEHPGNTEAFF
J gene: TRBJ2-1; clone size: -; V gene: TRBV5-1; D gene: -; CDR3 DNA: TGCGCCAGCAGCTTTCAGGGGGCGGGAGGGCCAAGTGAGCAGTTCTTC; CDR3 protein: CASSFQGAGGPSEQFF
J gene: TRBJ2-7; clone size: many; V gene: TRBV4-1; D gene: -; CDR3 DNA: TGCGCCAGCAGCCAAGAGTCGTGGGAGCAATCCTCCTACGAGCAGTACTTC; CDR3 protein: CASSQESWEQSSYEQYF
J gene: TRBJ1-5; clone size: -; V gene: TRBV7-9; D gene: -; CDR3 DNA: TGTGCCAGCAGCTCGACCACGGACGGGAATCAGCCCCAGCATTTT; CDR3 protein: CASSSTTDGNQPQHF
J gene: TRBJ1-6; clone size: -; V gene: TRBV5-8; D gene: -; CDR3 DNA: TGTGCCAGCAGTTACGGGTATTCACCCCTCCACTTT; CDR3 protein: CASSYGYSPLHF
J gene: TRBJ1-2; clone size: -; V gene: TRBV5-8; D gene: -; CDR3 DNA: TGTGCCAGCAGCTTGGTACCGGGTAACTATGGCTACACCTTC; CDR3 protein: CASSLVPGNYGYTF
J gene: TRBJ2-5; clone size: once; V gene: TRBV5-6; D gene: -; CDR3 DNA: TGTGCCAGCAGCTTGGAAGGGTACCAAGAGACCCAGTACTTC; CDR3 protein: CASSLEGYQETQYF
J gene: TRBJ2-7; clone size: -; V gene: TRBV15; D gene: -; CDR3 DNA: TGTGCCACCAGCCCTGCGGGGCTTCCCTTGGACGAGCAGTACTTC; CDR3 protein: CATSPAGLPLDEQYF
J gene: TRBJ2-5; clone size: -; V gene: TRBV5-1; D gene: -; CDR3 DNA: TGCGCCAGCAGTTTTACTAGCTACATGGAGACCCAGTACTTC; CDR3 protein: CASSFTSYMETQYF
J gene: TRBJ1-4; clone size: -; V gene: TRBV6-6; D gene: TRBD1; CDR3 DNA: TGTGCCAGCAATACACAGGGGATTAATGAAAAACTGTTTTTT; CDR3 protein: CASNTQGINEKLFF
J gene: TRBJ1-1; clone size: -; V gene: TRBV6-5; D gene: -; CDR3 DNA: TGTGCCAGCAGTTACTTTTCAGTGGGCGCTAAAAATGAAGCTTTCTTT; CDR3 protein: CASSYFSVGAKNEAFF
J gene: TRBJ2-1; clone size: -; V gene: TRBV7-9; D gene: TRBD2; CDR3 DNA: TGTGCCAGCAGCGGAGGGACTAGCTACAATGAGCAGTTCTTC; CDR3 protein: CASSGGTSYNEQFF
J gene: TRBJ2-1; clone size: -; V gene: TRBV5-6; D gene: TRBD1; CDR3 DNA: TGTGCCAGCAGAGGGTGGACAGGGTTGAATGAGCAGTTCTTC; CDR3 protein: CASRGWTGLNEQFF
J gene: TRBJ1-2; clone size: -; V gene: TRBV24-1; D gene: TRBD1; CDR3 DNA: TGTGCCACCAGTAAGGGGGCAGACTATGGCTACACCTTC; CDR3 protein: CATSKGADYGYTF
J gene: TRBJ1-1; clone size: -; V gene: TRBV15; D gene: -; CDR3 DNA: TGTGCCACCAGTGATGTCTACACTGAAGCTTTCTTT; CDR3 protein: CATSDVYTEAFF
J gene: TRBJ2-3; clone size: many; V gene: TRBV4-1; D gene: -; CDR3 DNA: TGCGCCAGCAGCCAAGGGCAGGGGATCAACGGGGGTACGCAGTATTTT; CDR3 protein: CASSQGQGINGGTQYF
J gene: TRBJ1-6; clone size: -; V gene: TRBV27; D gene: -; CDR3 DNA: TGTGCCAGCAGTTCGACAAGCTCCTATAATTCACCCCTCCACTTT; CDR3 protein: CASSSTSSYNSPLHF
J gene: TRBJ2-1; clone size: -; V gene: TRBV7-3; D gene: -; CDR3 DNA: TGTGCCAGCAGCTTAACATCCTCCCGGGCCTACAATGAGCAGTTCTTC; CDR3 protein: CASSLTSSRAYNEQFF
J gene: TRBJ2-6; clone size: -; V gene: TRBV4-1; D gene: -; CDR3 DNA: TGCGCCAGCAGCCAAGATGATAGGGGCCAGGGAGGTGGGGCCAACGTCCTGACTTTC; CDR3 protein: CASSQDDRGQGGGANVLTF
J gene: TRBJ2-5; clone size: -; V gene: TRBV7-9; D gene: TRBD1; CDR3 DNA: TGTGCCAGCAGCACAGGGGTCCAAGAGACCCAGTACTTC; CDR3 protein: CASSTGVQETQYF
J gene: TRBJ1-1; clone size: -; V gene: TRBV20-1; D gene: -; CDR3 DNA: TGCAGTGCTAGTATCGGTCCTGAAGCTTTCTTT; CDR3 protein: CSASIGPEAFF
J gene: TRBJ1-1; clone size: once; V gene: TRBV5-4; D gene: TRBD1; CDR3 DNA: TGTGCCAGCAGCTCCACCCATCCGGACAGGGGAGCTTTCTTT; CDR3 protein: CASSSTHPDRGAFF
J gene: TRBJ2-1; clone size: -; V gene: TRBV25-1; D gene: TRBD2; CDR3 DNA: TGTGCCAGCAGTCTAGCGGGAGGGCCGAATGAGCAGTTCTTC; CDR3 protein: CASSLAGGPNEQFF
J gene: TRBJ1-2; clone size: -; V gene: TRBV10-3; D gene: TRBD1; CDR3 DNA: TGTGCCATCCGAGTGGGGACAGGGGGCCCGCTTGGAGACTATGGCTACACCTTC; CDR3 protein: CAIRVGTGGPLGDYGYTF
J gene: TRBJ2-7; clone size: -; V gene: TRBV19; D gene: TRBD1; CDR3 DNA: TGTGCCAGTAGTATTATAGGGACAGGAGGCGAGCAGTACTTC; CDR3 protein: CASSIIGTGGEQYF
J gene: TRBJ2-7; clone size: -; V gene: TRBV5-4; D gene: TRBD2; CDR3 DNA: TGTGCCAGCAGCGGGACTAGCGGGGGTTCCTACGAGCAGTACTTC; CDR3 protein: CASSGTSGGSYEQYF
J gene: TRBJ1-3; clone size: -; V gene: TRBV9; D gene: -; CDR3 DNA: TGTGCCAGCAGCCCACGGTTCGTCCCTGGAAACACCATATATTTT; CDR3 protein: CASSPRFVPGNTIYF
J gene: TRBJ2-1; clone size: -; V gene: TRBV19; D gene: TRBD2; CDR3 DNA: TGTGCCAGTAGTATCTCTATTTGGCCGACACCTAGCGGTCGGGGGTACAATGAGCAGTTCTTC; CDR3 protein: CASSISIWPTPSGRGYNEQFF
J gene: TRBJ1-5; clone size: -; V gene: TRBV24-1; D gene: TRBD1; CDR3 DNA: TGTGCCACCAGTGGCCCCGGACAGGGAAGTCAGCCCCAGCATTTT; CDR3 protein: CATSGPGQGSQPQHF
J gene: TRBJ2-3; clone size: -; V gene: TRBV3-1/TRBV3-2; D gene: -; CDR3 DNA: TGTGCCAGCAGCCAAGGCATCAGCCGTACAGATACGCAGTATTTT; CDR3 protein: CASSQGISRTDTQYF
J gene: TRBJ1-6; clone size: -; V gene: TRBV28; D gene: TRBD1; CDR3 DNA: TGTGCCAGCAGCCCGGGACAGAGGAATTCACCCCTCCACTTT; CDR3 protein: CASSPGQRNSPLHF
J gene: TRBJ1-4; clone size: -; V gene: TRBV11-2; D gene: -; CDR3 DNA: TGTGCCAGCAGCTTGTGGCCACAGTCAACTAATGAAAAACTGTTTTTT; CDR3 protein: CASSLWPQSTNEKLFF
J gene: TRBJ1-4; clone size: -; V gene: TRBV28; D gene: -; CDR3 DNA: TGTGCCAGCAGTTTATCCCGCGAGGATGAAAAACTGTTTTTT; CDR3 protein: CASSLSREDEKLFF
J gene: TRBJ1-1; clone size: -; V gene: TRBV18; D gene: TRBD1; CDR3 DNA: TGTGCCAGCTCACCGACAGGGGTAATGAACACTGAAGCTTTCTTT; CDR3 protein: CASSPTGVMNTEAFF
J gene: TRBJ1-5; clone size: -; V gene: TRBV28; D gene: -; CDR3 DNA: TGTGCCAGCAGCGCATTTGGGCCCCAGCATTTT; CDR3 protein: CASSAFGPQHF
J gene: TRBJ2-1; clone size: -; V gene: TRBV7-9; D gene: -; CDR3 DNA: TGTGCCAGCAGCCTAGGGATTTCTGAGCAGTTCTTC; CDR3 protein: CASSLGISEQFF